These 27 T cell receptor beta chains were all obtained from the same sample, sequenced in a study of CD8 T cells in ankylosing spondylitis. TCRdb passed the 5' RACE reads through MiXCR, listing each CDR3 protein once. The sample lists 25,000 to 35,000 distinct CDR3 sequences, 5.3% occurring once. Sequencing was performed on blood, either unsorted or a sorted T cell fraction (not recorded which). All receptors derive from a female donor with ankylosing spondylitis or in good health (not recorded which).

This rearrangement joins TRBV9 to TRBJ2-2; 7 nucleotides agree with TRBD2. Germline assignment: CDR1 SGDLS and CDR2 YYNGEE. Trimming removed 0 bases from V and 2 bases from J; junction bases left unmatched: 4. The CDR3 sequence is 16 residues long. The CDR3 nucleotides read TGTGCCAGCAGCGTAGGGAGCGGGGACAACACCGGGGAGCTGTTTTTT. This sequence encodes CASSVGSGDNTGELFF.

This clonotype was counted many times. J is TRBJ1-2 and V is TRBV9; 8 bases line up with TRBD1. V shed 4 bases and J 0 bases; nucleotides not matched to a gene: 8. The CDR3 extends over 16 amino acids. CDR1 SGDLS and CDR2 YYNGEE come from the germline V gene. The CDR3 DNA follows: TGTGCCAGCAGCTCAGAAGGGACAGGTACTAACTATGGCTACACCTTC. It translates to CASSSEGTGTNYGYTF.

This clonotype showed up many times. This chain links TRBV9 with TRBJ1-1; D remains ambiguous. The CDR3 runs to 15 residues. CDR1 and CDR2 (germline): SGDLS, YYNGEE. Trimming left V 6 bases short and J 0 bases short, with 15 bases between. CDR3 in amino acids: CASKRDPGMNTEAFF. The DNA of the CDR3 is TGTGCCAGCAAGAGGGATCCGGGGATGAACACTGAAGCTTTCTTT. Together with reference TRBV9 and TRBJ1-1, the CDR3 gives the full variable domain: DSGVTQTPKHLITATGQRVTLRCSPRSGDLSVYWYQQSLDQGLQFLIQYYNGEERAKGNILERFSAQQFPDLHSELNLSSLELGDSALYFCASKRDPGMNTEAFFGQGTRLTVV.

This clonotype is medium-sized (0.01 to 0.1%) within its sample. Written as DNA, the CDR3 is TGTGCCAGCAGCGCAGGGGAGGGGGCCTACAATGAGCAGTTCTTC. Its translation: CASSAGEGAYNEQFF. V gene TRBV9 combines with J gene TRBJ2-1, with D possibly TRBD2 on 7 matching bases. V was trimmed by 3 bases and J by 2 bases, leaving 12 bases between them. CDR3 size: 15 residues. CDR1 and CDR2 (germline): SGDLS, YYNGEE. The full variable domain, completed using reference TRBV9 and TRBJ2-1, is DSGVTQTPKHLITATGQRVTLRCSPRSGDLSVYWYQQSLDQGLQFLIQYYNGEERAKGNILERFSAQQFPDLHSELNLSSLELGDSALYFCASSAGEGAYNEQFFGPGTRLTVL.

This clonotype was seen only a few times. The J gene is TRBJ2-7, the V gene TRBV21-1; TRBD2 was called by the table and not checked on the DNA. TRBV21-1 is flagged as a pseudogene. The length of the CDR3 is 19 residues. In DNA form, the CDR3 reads TGTGCCAGCAGCAAAGTAAATCCCGGGACTAGCGGATTATCCTACGAGCAGTACTTC. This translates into CASSKVNPGTSGLSYEQYF.

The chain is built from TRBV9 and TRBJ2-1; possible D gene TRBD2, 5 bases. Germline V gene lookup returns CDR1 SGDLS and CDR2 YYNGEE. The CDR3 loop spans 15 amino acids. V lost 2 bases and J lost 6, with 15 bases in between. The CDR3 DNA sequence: TGTGCCAGCAGCGTGAGCCCGGGGTATAGCAATGAGCAGTTCTTC. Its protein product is CASSVSPGYSNEQFF.

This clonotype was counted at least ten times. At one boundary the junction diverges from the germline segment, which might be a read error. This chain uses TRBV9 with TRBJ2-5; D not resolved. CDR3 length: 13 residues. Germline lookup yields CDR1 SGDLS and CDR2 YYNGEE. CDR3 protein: CASSVEVGPAEHF. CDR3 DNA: TGTGCCAGCAGCGTAGAAGTTGGGCCGGCGGAGCACTTC.

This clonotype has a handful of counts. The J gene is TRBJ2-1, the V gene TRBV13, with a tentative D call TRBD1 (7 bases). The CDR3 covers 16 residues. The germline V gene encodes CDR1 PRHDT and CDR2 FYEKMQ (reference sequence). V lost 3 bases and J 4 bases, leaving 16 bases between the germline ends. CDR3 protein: CASSLAGQSKYNEQFF. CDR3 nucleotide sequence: TGTGCCAGCAGCTTGGCGGGACAGAGTAAATACAATGAGCAGTTCTTC.

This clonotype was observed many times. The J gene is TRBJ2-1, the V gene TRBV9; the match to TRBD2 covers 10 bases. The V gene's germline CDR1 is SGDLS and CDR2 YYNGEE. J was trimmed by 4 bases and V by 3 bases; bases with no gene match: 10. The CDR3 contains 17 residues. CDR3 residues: CASSDRPGTSAYNEQFF. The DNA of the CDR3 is TGTGCCAGCAGCGACCGCCCCGGGACTAGCGCTTACAATGAGCAGTTCTTC.

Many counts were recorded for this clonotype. The CDR3 sequence is CASSQSARWTYEQYF. DNA for the CDR3: TGTGCCAGCAGCCAGTCCGCCCGCTGGACCTACGAGCAGTACTTC. The V call is TRBV9, the J call TRBJ2-7; D not resolved. With 4 bases removed from V and 2 bases from J, the gap between germline ends came to 16 bases. This CDR3 has 15 amino acids. CDR1 is SGDLS and CDR2 is YYNGEE in the germline V gene.

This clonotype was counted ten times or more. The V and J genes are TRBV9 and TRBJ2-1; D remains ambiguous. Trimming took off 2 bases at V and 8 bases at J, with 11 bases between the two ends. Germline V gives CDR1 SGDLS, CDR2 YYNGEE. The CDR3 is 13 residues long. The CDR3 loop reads CASSVSTWDEQFF. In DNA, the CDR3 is TGTGCCAGCAGCGTGAGTACGTGGGATGAGCAGTTCTTC.

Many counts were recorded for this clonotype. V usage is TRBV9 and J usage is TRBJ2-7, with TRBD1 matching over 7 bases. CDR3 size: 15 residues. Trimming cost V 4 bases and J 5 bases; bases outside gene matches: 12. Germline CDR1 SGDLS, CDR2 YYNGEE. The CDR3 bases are TGTGCCAGCAGCTCCAGACAGGGCAGGGACGACGAGCAGTACTTC. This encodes CASSSRQGRDDEQYF.

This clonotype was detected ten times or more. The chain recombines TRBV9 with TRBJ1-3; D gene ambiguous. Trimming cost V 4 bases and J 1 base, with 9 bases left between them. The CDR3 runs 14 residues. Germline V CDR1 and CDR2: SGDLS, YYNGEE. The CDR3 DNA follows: TGTGCCAGCAGCCCTCAGTTTTCTGGAAACACCATATATTTT. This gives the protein CASSPQFSGNTIYF.

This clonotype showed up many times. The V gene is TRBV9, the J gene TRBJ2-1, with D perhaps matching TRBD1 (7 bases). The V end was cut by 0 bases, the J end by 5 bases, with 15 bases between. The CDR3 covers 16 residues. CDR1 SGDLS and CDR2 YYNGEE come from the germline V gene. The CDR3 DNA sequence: TGTGCCAGCAGCGTAGGGGGGGACAGAAGAAACAATGAGCAGTTCTTC. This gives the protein CASSVGGDRRNNEQFF.

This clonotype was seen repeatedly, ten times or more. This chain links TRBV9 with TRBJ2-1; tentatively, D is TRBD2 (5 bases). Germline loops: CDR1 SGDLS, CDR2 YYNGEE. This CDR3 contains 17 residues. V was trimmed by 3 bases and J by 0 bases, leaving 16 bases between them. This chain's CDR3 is CASSAGGLTSSYNEQFF. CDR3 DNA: TGTGCCAGCAGCGCCGGAGGTCTAACGAGCTCCTACAATGAGCAGTTCTTC.

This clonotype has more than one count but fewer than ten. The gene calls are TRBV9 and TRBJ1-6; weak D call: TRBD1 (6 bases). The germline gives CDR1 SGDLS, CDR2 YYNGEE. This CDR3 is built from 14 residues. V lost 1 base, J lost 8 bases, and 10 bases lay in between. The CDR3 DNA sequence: TGTGCCAGCAGCGTACAGGGGAGGGATTCACCCCTCCACTTT. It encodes CASSVQGRDSPLHF.

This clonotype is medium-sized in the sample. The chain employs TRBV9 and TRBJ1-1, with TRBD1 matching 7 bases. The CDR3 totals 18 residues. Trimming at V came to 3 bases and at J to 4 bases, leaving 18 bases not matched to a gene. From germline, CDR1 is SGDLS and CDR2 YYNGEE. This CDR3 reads CASSATPGGRYGGTEAFF. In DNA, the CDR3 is TGTGCCAGCAGCGCTACACCAGGGGGTCGTTATGGGGGCACTGAAGCTTTCTTT.

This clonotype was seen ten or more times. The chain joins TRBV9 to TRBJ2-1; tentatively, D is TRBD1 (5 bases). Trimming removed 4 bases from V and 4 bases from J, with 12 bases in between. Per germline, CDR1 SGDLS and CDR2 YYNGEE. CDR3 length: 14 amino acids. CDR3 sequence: CASSPTVHYNEQFF. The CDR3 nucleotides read TGTGCCAGCAGCCCGACAGTTCATTACAATGAGCAGTTCTTC.

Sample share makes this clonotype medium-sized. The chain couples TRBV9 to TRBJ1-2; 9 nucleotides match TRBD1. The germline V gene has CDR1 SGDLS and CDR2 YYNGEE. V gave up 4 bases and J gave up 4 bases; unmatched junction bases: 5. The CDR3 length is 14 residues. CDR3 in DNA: TGTGCCAGCAGCAAAAACAGGGGGCCCTATGGCTACACCTTC. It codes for CASSKNRGPYGYTF.

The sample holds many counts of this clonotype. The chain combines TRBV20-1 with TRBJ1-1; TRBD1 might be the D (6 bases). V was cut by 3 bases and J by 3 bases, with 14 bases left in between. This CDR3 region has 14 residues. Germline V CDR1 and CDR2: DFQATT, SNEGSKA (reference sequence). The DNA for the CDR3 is TGCAGTGCTAGTAGGGGGTCGGATGACACTGAAGCTTTCTTT. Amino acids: CSASRGSDDTEAFF.

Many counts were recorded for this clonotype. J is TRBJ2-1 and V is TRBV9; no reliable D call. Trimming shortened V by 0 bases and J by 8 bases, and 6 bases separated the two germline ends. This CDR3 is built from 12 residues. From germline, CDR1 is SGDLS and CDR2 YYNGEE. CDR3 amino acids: CASSVDRDEQFF. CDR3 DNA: TGTGCCAGCAGCGTAGACCGCGATGAGCAGTTCTTC.

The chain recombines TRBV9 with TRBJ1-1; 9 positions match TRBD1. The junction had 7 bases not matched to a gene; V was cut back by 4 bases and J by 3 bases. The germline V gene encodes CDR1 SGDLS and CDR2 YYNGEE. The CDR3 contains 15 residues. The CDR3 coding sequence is TGTGCCAGCAGCCCCCAGACAGGGGGGTACACTGAAGCTTTCTTT. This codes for CASSPQTGGYTEAFF.

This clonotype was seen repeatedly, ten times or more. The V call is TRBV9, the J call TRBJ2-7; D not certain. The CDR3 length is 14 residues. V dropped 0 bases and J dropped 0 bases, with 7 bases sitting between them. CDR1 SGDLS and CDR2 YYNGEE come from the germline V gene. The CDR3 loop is CASSVDANSYEQYF. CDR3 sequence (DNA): TGTGCCAGCAGCGTAGACGCGAACTCCTACGAGCAGTACTTC.

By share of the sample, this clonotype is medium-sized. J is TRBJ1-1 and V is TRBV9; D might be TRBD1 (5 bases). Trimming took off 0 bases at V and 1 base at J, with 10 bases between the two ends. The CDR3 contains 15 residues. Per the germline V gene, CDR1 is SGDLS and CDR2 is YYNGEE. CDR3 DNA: TGTGCCAGCAGCGTAGAAGGGGCCGGGAACACTGAAGCTTTCTTT. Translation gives CASSVEGAGNTEAFF. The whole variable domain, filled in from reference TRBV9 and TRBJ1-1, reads DSGVTQTPKHLITATGQRVTLRCSPRSGDLSVYWYQQSLDQGLQFLIQYYNGEERAKGNILERFSAQQFPDLHSELNLSSLELGDSALYFCASSVEGAGNTEAFFGQGTRLTVV.

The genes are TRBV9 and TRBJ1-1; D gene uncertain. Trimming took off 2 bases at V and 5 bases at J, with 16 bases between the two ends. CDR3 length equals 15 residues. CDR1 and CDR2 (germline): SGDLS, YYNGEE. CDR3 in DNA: TGTGCCAGCAGCGTCCACCCCAAGGGAGGGACTGAAGCTTTCTTT. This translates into CASSVHPKGGTEAFF.

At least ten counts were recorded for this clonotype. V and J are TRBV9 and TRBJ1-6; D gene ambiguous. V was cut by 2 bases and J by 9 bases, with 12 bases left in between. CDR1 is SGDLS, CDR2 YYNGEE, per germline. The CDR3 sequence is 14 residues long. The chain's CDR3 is CASSVEKGGSPLHF. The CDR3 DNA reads TGTGCCAGCAGCGTCGAGAAGGGCGGTTCACCCCTCCACTTT.

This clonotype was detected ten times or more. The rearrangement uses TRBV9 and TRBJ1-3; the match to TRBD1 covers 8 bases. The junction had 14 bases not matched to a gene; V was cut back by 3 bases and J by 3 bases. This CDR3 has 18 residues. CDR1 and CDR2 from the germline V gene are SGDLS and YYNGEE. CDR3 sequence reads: CASSEGRQGRRNGNTIYF. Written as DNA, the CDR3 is TGTGCCAGCAGCGAGGGGAGACAGGGGAGGAGGAATGGAAACACCATATATTTT. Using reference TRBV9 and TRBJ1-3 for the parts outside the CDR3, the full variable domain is DSGVTQTPKHLITATGQRVTLRCSPRSGDLSVYWYQQSLDQGLQFLIQYYNGEERAKGNILERFSAQQFPDLHSELNLSSLELGDSALYFCASSEGRQGRRNGNTIYFGEGSWLTVV.